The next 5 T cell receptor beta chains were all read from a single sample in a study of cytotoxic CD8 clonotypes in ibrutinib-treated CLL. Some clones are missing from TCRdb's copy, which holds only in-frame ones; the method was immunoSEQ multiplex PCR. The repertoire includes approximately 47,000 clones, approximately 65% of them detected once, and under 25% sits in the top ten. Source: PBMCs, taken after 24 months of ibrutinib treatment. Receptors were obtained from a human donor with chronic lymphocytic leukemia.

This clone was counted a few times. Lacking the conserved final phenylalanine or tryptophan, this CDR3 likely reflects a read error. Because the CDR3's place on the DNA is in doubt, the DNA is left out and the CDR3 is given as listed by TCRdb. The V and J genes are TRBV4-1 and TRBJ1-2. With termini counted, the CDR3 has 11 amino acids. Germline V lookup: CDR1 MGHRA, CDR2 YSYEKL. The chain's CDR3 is CASSQDGSLNL.

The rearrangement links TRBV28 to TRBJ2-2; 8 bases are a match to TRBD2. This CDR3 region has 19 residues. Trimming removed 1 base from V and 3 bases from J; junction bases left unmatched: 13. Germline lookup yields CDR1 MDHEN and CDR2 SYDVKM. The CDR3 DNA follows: TGTGCCAGCAGTTTATTAGGTTTCACAACTAGCGGAGACACCGGGGAGCTGTTTTTT. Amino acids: CASSLLGFTTSGDTGELFF.

CDR3 loop: CASSIAGYGQPQHF. CDR3 sequence (DNA): TGTGCCAGTAGTATAGCAGGCTACGGTCAGCCCCAGCATTTT. This chain joins TRBV19 and TRBJ1-5; D is unresolved. This CDR3 has 14 residues. Looked up from germline, CDR1 is LNHDA and CDR2 is SQIVND (reference sequence). V was shortened by 1 base and J by 6 bases, with 10 bases between the two germline ends.

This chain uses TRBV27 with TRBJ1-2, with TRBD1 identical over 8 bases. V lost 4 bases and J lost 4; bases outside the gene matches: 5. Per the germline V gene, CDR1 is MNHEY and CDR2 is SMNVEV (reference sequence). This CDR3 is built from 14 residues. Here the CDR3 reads CASSSQGARYGYTF. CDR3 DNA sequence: TGTGCCAGCAGTTCTCAGGGGGCCCGCTATGGCTACACCTTC.

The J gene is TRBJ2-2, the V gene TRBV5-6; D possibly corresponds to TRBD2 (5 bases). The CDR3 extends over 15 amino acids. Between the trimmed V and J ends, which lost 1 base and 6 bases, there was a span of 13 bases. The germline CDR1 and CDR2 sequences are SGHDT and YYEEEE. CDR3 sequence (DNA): TGTGCCAGCAGCTTGCCGGCCACTAGTTCCGGGGAGCTGTTTTTT. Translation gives CASSLPATSSGELFF. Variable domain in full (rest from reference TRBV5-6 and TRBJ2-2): DAGVTQSPTHLIKTRGQQVTLRCSPKSGHDTVSWYQQALGQGPQFIFQYYEEEERQRGNFPDRFSGHQFPNYSSELNVNALLLGDSALYLCASSLPATSSGELFFGEGSRLTVL.